This T cell receptor beta chain was obtained from a study of shared clonotypes between healthy human individuals. Germline CDR1 reads SGHNT; CDR2 reads YYREEE (reference sequence). This CDR3 spans 14 amino acids. The V gene lost 4 bases and the J gene lost 6 bases, with 13 bases spanning the gap. Turning to this clone: Its cognate antigen is unknown. The sample has other DNA sequences that encode this CDR3 too.

Points from the study as a whole: Clonotype sharing among donors, it was expected, would be affected by sequencing depth.

An assay was performed, and its level was deep. Here immunoSEQ multiplex PCR was the method, and the copy in TCRdb shows in-frame clones only, minus some. The sample lists over a million clones, under 80% occurring once. Everyone who donated was a Caucasian adult who lived in Nashville, Tennessee. The sequenced material came from memory CD4+ T cells sorted from blood. Subset noted: CD45RA-negative fraction. The chain couples TRBV5-4 to TRBJ1-4, with TRBD1 as a possible D gene (6 bases). The sequence came from a man aged 18 to 35 in good health. CDR3 region: CASSLQGLDEKLFF. The CDR3 DNA reads as TGTGCCAGCAGCCTACAGGGTCTTGATGAAAAACTGTTTTTT.